This T cell receptor (beta chain) was identified during a study of cytomegalovirus exposure and HLA in healthy donors (dated by TCRdb to the late 2010s). In the study overall: According to an earlier analysis of several hundred of the donors, 150 million to 200 million T cells yielded roughly 110 million unique TCR beta sequences and 276 Gb of sequence data. An early release covering 550 to 700 HLA-typed donors comprised 250 to 350 gigabases of sequencing data and roughly 86 million unique TCR sequences. Among the roughly 400 genotyped donors, around 81% belonged to the genetic ancestry cluster associated with self-reported Caucasian donors. The study was designed to test whether signatures of past pathogen exposure could be identified by cataloging public T cell receptors. Using immunosequencing, the study profiled T cell repertoires from about 620 subjects and related those repertoires to cytomegalovirus serostatus. A separate validation cohort of 100 to 150 different subjects was used in addition to the 666-subject first cohort. To predict cytomegalovirus infection status, the study brought together high-throughput TCR immunosequencing, statistical association of individual TCRs with disease status, and machine learning. To study patterns of TCR occurrence, a later analysis re-analyzed previously published TCR beta repertoires from under 750 donors and added high-resolution HLA genotyping. Rather than drawing on any new phenotypic data, the later analysis identified candidate immune exposures from TCR beta sequences and the way those sequences occurred across donors. An earlier analysis of fewer than 700 of the donors applied high-throughput TCR beta sequencing to assess whether each TCR beta V gene segment acted as functional or pseudogenic. Alongside the repertoire data, information on donor age, sex, ethnicity and CMV serostatus was compiled. Genome-wide SNP genotypes for about 60% of the 666 donors were used in a later genetic analysis, which treated that subset as a discovery cohort. Every repertoire in the discovery cohort had been generated on one and the same sequencing platform. HLA typing included class I and class II loci at four-digit resolution. Typing coverage differed by locus: A, B, C, DRB1 and DQB1 were typed in roughly 620-640 donors, DQA1 in 522, DPA1 in around 600, and DPB1 in 400 to 490. A few DR-DQ haplotypes were treated as single units for association and clustering because of strong linkage in the cohort. Among around 400 genotyped donors of the cohort, an average of approximately 220,000 unique TCR beta nucleotide sequences was sequenced per donor, of which about 20% were non-productive. On the study overall, not on this receptor specifically: According to a later analysis, parvovirus B19, influenza, CMV and Epstein-Barr virus appeared linked to several top co-occurrence clusters. According to a later genetic analysis, donors in an Asian-associated ancestry cluster had fewer N-insertions in productive TCRs than the roughly 670-donor mean. A later analysis found that most CMV-associated TCR beta chains appeared HLA-restricted, with HLA associations seemingly driven largely by CMV exposure. It was suggested by the authors that the approach could potentially be generalized to other disease states and immunological phenotypes. Broadly in line with IMGT annotations, most TCR beta V segments showed up in productive rearrangements about 87% or about 30% of the time in an earlier analysis of 450 to 600 of the donors. Seventeen rarely observed V segments, including chromosome 9 orphons, were excluded from the earlier analysis of just under 600 of the donors because counts were too low. Immune exposure information for the cohort was limited to CMV serostatus. This cohort had only TCR beta chains sequenced, and the lack of alpha or paired-chain data limited which features could be detected. Strong co-occurrence of HLA alleles, especially DR and DQ, made assigning TCR associations to individual alleles difficult. Correlated functional status among segregating V segments might reflect linkage disequilibrium, but an unknown experimental factor could not be ruled out. A cluster of highly shared sequence variants was judged likely to be a technical artifact of the sequencing pipeline. Across donors, most TCR sequences were observed very rarely, whereas some public TCRs were present in many individuals. Specific HLA alleles were associated with 16,951 TCR beta sequences at a false discovery rate of 0.05 in a later analysis. Sequencing depth was assumed to be roughly uniform across donors in the presence/absence analyses, though that assumption may not hold. The classifier was reported to diagnose cytomegalovirus status with high specificity and sensitivity in both the original and validation cohorts. Because the 87-base-pair reads could not distinguish some IMGT-functional V segments, including TRBV6-2 and TRBV6-3, those segments were excluded. In a later analysis, the rate of TCR association differed among HLA loci, with DRB1 alleles having the most associated TCRs and HLA-C alleles having the fewest. A few of the identified cytomegalovirus-associated TCR beta chains were confirmed in vitro to be specific for cytomegalovirus antigens. An association between a missense DCLRE1C variant and V-gene and J-gene trimming of TCR beta chains was found in a later genetic analysis and replicated in an independent cohort. Because some donors lacked HLA typing at each locus, the association tests relied only on the typed subset. A further reported finding was that TCR beta sequences accurately predicted the HLA-A and HLA-B alleles for most subjects in the first cohort. In a later analysis, HLA-associated TCR beta chains were found to be more clonally expanded and to have lower generation probabilities than equally common non-associated chains. A total of 164 TCR beta chains were listed by the study as associated with cytomegalovirus.

Regarding this clone: Its cognate antigen has yet to be identified. It has no much larger one-base neighbor in the sample; base qualities were not kept.

In total, 600 or so healthy bone marrow donors made up the cohort. All cohort members were sampled while nominally healthy, although unrecorded immune exposures were likely present. The donor was CMV seropositive and belonged to the group of 250 to 300 seropositive cohort members. A peripheral blood sample was provided by each donor, and peripheral blood mononuclear cells were used for TCR beta sequencing. Genomic DNA extraction from the blood cell samples was performed with the Qiagen DNeasy Blood Extraction Kit. From its cysteine to its phenylalanine, the CDR3 spans 13 amino acids. Only the CDR3 part of the read is kept: 39 bases, read in frame from the first base. V is cut by 1 base and J by 4 bases, and the space between the germline ends is 7 bases. The germline V gene supplies CDR1 SGHVS and CDR2 FQNEAQ. The library was generated by the immunoSEQ multiplex PCR assay. For the multiplex PCR, a mixture combining 60 forward primers for TCR Vbeta segments and 13 reverse primers for TCR Jbeta segments was used. The CDR3 region of rearranged TCR beta genes was amplified from genomic DNA by a multiplex PCR assay. On the Illumina HiSeq System, the amplified TCR beta libraries were sequenced as 87-base-pair reads. The source study handled its data this way. A later analysis tallied some 79 million unique TCR beta chains across the 610 or so repertoires, and approximately 9.9 million of those chains were shared by two or more donors. A nearest-neighbor algorithm error-corrected the raw reads and collapsed the reads into unique sequences, merging closely related sequences to remove PCR and sequencing errors. CDR3 sequences were aligned to IMGT reference sequences to assign V, D and J gene segments. For a sequence to be retained, a match of at least six nucleotides to both a V gene segment and a J gene segment was required. Rearrangements were called productive when the CDR3 lacked stop codons and stayed in frame with V and J; all others were non-productive. CDR3 was defined according to IMGT convention as the region running from the second conserved V-encoded cysteine to the conserved J-encoded phenylalanine. The earlier analysis of some 550 of the donors excluded any sequence lacking an unambiguous match to a single V gene segment. An earlier analysis of approximately 590 of the donors called V segments functional above 56.7% productive rearrangements and segregating when the between-donor standard deviation exceeded 5%. To diagnose cytomegalovirus status from the catalog of TCR beta chain sequences, a statistical classification framework was built. In a later analysis, V and J genes were assigned by comparing TCR nucleotide sequences against IMGT/GENE-DB human TR gene sequences. The TCRdist pipeline was used in a later analysis to assign CDR3 sequences and most-parsimonious VDJ recombination scenarios. A later analysis defined each TCR beta chain by its CDR3 amino acid sequence plus V-gene family, and excluded reads lacking a unique V-gene family. A later analysis removed several hundred highly shared, low-generation-probability nucleotide sequences to deal with suspected cross-contamination and a sequencing artifact. In a later analysis, a clonal expansion index for each public chain was calculated from normalized within-repertoire ranks of inferred template counts. A later analysis computed generation probabilities with a VDJ recombination model fitted to out-of-frame rearrangements, and checked the results against IGoR. In a later analysis, TCR-TCR, TCR-HLA and TCR-CMV co-occurrence was scored with hypergeometric tests, and a repertoire-size bias correction was applied to TCR pairs. In a later analysis, false discovery rates were estimated by permuting HLA or CMV assignments 20 times. A later analysis grouped co-occurring TCRs with DBSCAN, adding TCRdist sequence similarity when clustering within HLA-allele-positive subsets. Repertoires with fewer than 30,000 or more than 120,000 public chains, plus five repertoires with anomalous nucleotide sharing, were excluded from co-occurrence clustering. The immuneACCESS repertoire file appears here via TCRdb, limited to in-frame rearrangements. These files lack a portion of the clones; in checked studies, under half of the deficit traces to unresolved V genes, and the cause of the others is not known. V and J calls plus clone size are reproduced from that table; the DNA served to infer D and trimming. The sample table records about 210,000 clones; under 85% of these occur just once. The top ten clones comprise about 10% of the sample.

The chain joins TRBV7-8 to TRBJ1-2; the D gene remains uncertain. Sequencing input: PBMCs. This TCR derives from a woman aged 45-65 years in good health and CMV-seropositive. The sequenced DNA: TGTGCCAGCAGCTTAGAAACAGTCTATGGCTACACCTTC. Its translation reads: CASSLETVYGYTF.